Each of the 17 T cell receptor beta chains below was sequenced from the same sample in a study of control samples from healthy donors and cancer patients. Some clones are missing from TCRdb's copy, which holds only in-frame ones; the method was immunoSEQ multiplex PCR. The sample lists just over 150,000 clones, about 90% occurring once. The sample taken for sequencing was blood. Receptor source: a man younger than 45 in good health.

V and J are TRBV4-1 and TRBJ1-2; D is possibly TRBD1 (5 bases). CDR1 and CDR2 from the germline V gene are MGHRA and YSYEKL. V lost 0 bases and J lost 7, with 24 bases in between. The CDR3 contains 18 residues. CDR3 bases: TGCGCCAGCAGCCAAGAACCGGGGGGGGGTCCACGACTATTTGGCTACACCTTC. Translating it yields CASSQEPGGGPRLFGYTF.

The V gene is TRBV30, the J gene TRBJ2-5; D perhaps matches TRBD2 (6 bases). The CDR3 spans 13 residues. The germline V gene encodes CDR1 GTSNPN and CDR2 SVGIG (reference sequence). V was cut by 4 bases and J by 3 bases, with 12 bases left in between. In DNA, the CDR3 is TGTGCCTGGAAGCAGGGAGGTAAAGAGACCCAGTACTTC. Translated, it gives CAWKQGGKETQYF.

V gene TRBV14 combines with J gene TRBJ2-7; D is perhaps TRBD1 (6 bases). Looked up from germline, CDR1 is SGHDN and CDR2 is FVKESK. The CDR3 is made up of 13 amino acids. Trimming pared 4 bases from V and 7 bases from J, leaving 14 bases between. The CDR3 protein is CASSPSAGVEQYF. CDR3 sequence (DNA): TGTGCCAGCAGCCCCAGTGCAGGGGTAGAGCAGTACTTC.

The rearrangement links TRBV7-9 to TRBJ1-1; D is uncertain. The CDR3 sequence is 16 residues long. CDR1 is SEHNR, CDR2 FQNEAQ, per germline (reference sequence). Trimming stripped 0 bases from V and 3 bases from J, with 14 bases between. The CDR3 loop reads CASSLAKRGRDTEAFF. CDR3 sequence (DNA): TGTGCCAGCAGCTTAGCGAAGCGTGGGCGCGACACTGAAGCTTTCTTT.

The CDR3 here is CASSDSKALRDSSKNIQYF. In DNA form, the CDR3 reads TGTGCCAGCAGTGACTCGAAAGCGCTACGGGACAGCTCCAAAAACATTCAGTACTTC. The chain recombines TRBV6-4 with TRBJ2-4; 7 nucleotides match TRBD1. V lost 0 bases, J lost 2 bases, and 13 bases stayed unmatched. CDR1 is MRHNA and CDR2 is SNTAGT in the germline V gene. The CDR3 sequence is 19 residues long.

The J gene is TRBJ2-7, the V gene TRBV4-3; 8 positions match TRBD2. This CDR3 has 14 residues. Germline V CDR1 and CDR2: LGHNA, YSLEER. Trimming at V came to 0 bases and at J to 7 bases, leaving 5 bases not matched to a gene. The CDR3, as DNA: TGCGCCAGCAGCCAAGATGGCGGGGGGCGGGAGCAGTACTTC. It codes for CASSQDGGGREQYF.

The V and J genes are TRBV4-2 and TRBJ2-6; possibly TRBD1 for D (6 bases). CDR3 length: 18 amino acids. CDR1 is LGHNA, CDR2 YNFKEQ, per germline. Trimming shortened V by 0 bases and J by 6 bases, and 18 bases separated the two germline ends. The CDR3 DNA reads TGTGCCAGCAGCCAAGATAAGGACAGTGTCTCTCTGGCCAACGTCCTGACTTTC. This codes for CASSQDKDSVSLANVLTF.

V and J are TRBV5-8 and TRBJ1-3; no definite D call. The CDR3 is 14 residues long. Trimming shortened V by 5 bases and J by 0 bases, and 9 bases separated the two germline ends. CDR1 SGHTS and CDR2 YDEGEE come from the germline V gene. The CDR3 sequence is CASSRAYSGNTIYF. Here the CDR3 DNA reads TGTGCCAGCAGTAGGGCATACTCTGGAAACACCATATATTTT.

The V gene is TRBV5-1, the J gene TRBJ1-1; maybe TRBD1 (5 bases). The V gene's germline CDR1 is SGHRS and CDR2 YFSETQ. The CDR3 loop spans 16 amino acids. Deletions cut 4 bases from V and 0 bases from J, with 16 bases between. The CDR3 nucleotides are TGCGCCAGCAGCACCGGACACAGTAGCATGAACACTGAAGCTTTCTTT. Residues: CASSTGHSSMNTEAFF.

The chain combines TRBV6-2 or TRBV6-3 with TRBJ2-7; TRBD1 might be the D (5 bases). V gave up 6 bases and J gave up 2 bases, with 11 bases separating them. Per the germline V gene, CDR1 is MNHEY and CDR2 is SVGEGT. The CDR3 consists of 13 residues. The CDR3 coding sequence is TGTGCCAGCAGCCCCAGGGCAACCTACGAGCAGTACTTC. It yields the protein CASSPRATYEQYF.

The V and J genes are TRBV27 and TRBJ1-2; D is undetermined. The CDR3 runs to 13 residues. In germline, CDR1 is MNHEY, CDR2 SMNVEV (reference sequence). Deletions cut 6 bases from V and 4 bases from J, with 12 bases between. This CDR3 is CASRPTGVYGYTF. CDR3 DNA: TGTGCCAGCAGACCCACGGGTGTCTATGGCTACACCTTC.

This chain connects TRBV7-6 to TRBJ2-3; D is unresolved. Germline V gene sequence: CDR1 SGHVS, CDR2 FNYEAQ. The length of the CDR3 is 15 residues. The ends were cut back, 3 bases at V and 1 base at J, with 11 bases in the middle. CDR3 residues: CASSLNSRRTDTQYF. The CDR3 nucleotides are TGTGCCAGCAGCTTGAATAGCCGTCGCACAGATACGCAGTATTTT. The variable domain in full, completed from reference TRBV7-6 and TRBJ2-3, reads GAGVSQSPRYKVTKRGQDVALRCDPISGHVSLYWYRQALGQGPEFLTYFNYEAQQDKSGLPNDRFSAERPEGSISTLTIQRTEQRDSAMYRCASSLNSRRTDTQYFGPGTRLTVL.

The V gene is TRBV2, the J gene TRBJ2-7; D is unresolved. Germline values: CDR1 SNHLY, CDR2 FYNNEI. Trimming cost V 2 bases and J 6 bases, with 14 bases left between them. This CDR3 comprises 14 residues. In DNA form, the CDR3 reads TGTGCCAGCAGTGAAAGTACCTCCCTGGGCGAGCAGTACTTC. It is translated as CASSESTSLGEQYF.

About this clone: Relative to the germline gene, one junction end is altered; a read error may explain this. The CDR3 DNA sequence: TGCGCCCGCAGCCGCCCCGGGACAGGGGACGCCGGGGAGCTGTTTTTT. The encoded protein is CARSRPGTGDAGELFF. The chain carries TRBV4-1 and TRBJ2-2, with 10 bases fitting TRBD1. Per the germline V gene, CDR1 is MGHRA and CDR2 is YSYEKL. This CDR3 is built from 16 residues.

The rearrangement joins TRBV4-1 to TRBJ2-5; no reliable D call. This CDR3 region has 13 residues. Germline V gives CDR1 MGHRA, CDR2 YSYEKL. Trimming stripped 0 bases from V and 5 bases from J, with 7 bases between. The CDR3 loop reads CASSQDSSETQYF. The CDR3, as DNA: TGCGCCAGCAGCCAAGACTCTTCGGAGACCCAGTACTTC.

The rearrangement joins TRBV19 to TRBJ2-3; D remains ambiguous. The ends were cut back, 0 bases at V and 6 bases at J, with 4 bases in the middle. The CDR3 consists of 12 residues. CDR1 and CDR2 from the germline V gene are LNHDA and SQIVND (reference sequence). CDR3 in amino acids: CASSIDQDTQYF. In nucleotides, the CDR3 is TGTGCCAGTAGTATAGATCAGGATACGCAGTATTTT.

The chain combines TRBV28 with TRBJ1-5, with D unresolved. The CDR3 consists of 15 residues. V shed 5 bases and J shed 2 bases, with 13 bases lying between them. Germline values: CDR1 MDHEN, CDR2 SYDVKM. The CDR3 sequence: CASSAPPWGNQPQHF. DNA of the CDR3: TGTGCCAGCAGTGCCCCCCCATGGGGCAATCAGCCCCAGCATTTT.